Sequencing of this T cell receptor (beta chain) was carried out in a study of PD-1 blockade in classical Hodgkin lymphoma. Each and every patient relapsed after autologous stem cell transplantation, and patients got differing brentuximab vedotin exposure. Thawed PBMCs underwent magnetic negative selection to yield purified CD4+ T cells. Study-wide points: When set against healthy donors, newly diagnosed patients were reported to show lower baseline TCR diversity.

Turning to this clone: Its antigen remains unknown.

Trimming removed 0 bases at V and 0 bases at J, with 2 bases between. Germline CDR1 is MDHEN and CDR2 is SYDVKM. The CDR3 is 14 amino acids. The table came from immunoSEQ multiplex PCR; TCRdb's copy has only in-frame clones and leaves some out. Altogether around 13,000 clones are present, 90% being singletons, with the ten largest covering 0.4% to 0.6%. J is TRBJ2-2 and V is TRBV28; no reliable D call. This receptor was obtained from a human donor with classical Hodgkin lymphoma. Sequenced here: CD4+ T cells from blood, sampled at baseline. This chain's CDR3 is CASSLWPNTGELFF. CDR3 nucleotides: TGTGCCAGCAGTTTATGGCCGAACACCGGGGAGCTGTTTTTT. The whole variable domain, filled in from reference TRBV28 and TRBJ2-2, reads DVKVTQSSRYLVKRTGEKVFLECVQDMDHENMFWYRQDPGLGLRLIYFSYDVKMKEKGDIPEGYSVSREKKERFSLILESASTNQTSMYLCASSLWPNTGELFFGEGSRLTVL.